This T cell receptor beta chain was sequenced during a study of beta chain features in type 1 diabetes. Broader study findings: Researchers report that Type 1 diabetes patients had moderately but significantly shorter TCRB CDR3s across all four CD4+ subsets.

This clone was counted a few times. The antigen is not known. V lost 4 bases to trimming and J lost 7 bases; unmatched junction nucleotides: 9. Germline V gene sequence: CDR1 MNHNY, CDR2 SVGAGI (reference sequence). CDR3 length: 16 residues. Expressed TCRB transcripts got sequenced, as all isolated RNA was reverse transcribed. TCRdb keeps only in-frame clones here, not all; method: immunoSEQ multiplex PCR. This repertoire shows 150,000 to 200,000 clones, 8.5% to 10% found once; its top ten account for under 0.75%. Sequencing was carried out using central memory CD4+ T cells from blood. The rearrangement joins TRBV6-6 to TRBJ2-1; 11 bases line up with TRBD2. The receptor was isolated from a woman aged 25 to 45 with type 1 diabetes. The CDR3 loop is CASSSPPGLAENEQFF. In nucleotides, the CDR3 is TGTGCCAGCAGTTCCCCTCCGGGACTAGCGGAGAATGAGCAGTTCTTC.